This T cell receptor beta chain stems from a study of T cell clonality in common variable immunodeficiency. This clone has a count of ten or more. As yet, its antigen is unknown. Sequencing ends 3 residues short of the CDR3 end; the germline J gene provides the rest. Equal genomic DNA amounts from CVID and control samples were sequenced. Here immunoSEQ multiplex PCR was the method, and the copy in TCRdb shows in-frame clones only, minus some. The sample holds 75,000 to 85,000 clones, and no clone turns up only once. Germline V lookup: CDR1 WSHSY, CDR2 SAAADI. V lost 6 bases to trimming and J lost 1 base, with 10 bases between them. The CDR3 is 13 residues long. Study-level points and caveats: The cause of increased CVID clonality remains unclear without subpopulation sequencing. Compared with controls, CVID subjects had fewer shared TCRbeta clones. CVID subjects had higher TCRbeta clonality than healthy controls, most marked in about a third.

The specimen was peripheral blood mononuclear cells. V usage is TRBV10-2 and J usage is TRBJ2-7; D may be TRBD2 (5 bases). The receptor comes from a person aged 18-70 years in good health. The CDR3 DNA, read in part, is TGCGCCAGCAGGGCGGGTTTTTCCTACGAG. Protein: CASRAGFSYE. The CDR3, in full, reads CASRAGFSYEQYF.